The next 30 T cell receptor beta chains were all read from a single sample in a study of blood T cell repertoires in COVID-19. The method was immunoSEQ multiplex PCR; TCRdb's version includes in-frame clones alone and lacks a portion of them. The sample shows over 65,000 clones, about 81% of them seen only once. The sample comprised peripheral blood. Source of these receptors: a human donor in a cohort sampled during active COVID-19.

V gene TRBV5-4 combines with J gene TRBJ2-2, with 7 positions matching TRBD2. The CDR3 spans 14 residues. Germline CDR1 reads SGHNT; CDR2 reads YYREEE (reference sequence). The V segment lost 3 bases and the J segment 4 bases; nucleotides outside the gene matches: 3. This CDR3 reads CASSSGLTTGELFF. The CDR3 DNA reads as TGTGCCAGCAGCTCGGGACTAACCACCGGGGAGCTGTTTTTT.

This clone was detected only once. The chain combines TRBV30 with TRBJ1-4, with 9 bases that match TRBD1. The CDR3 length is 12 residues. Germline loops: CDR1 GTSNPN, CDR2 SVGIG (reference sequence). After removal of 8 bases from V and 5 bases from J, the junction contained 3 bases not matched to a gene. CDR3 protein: CALDRGNEKLFF. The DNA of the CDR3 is TGTGCCCTTGACAGGGGGAATGAAAAACTGTTTTTT.

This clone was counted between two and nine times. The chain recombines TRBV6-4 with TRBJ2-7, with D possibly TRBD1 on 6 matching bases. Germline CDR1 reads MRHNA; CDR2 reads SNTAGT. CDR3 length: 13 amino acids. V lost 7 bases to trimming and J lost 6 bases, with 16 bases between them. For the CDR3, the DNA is TGTGCCAGCAAAGGACAGCTTGAGGGCGAGCAGTACTTC. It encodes CASKGQLEGEQYF.

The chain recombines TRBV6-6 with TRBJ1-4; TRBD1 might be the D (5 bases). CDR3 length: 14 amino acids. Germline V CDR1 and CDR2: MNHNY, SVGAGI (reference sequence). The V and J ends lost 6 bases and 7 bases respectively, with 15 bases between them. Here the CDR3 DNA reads TGTGCCAGCAGCCCCGGGAGGGGAAGTGAAAAACTGTTTTTT. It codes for CASSPGRGSEKLFF.

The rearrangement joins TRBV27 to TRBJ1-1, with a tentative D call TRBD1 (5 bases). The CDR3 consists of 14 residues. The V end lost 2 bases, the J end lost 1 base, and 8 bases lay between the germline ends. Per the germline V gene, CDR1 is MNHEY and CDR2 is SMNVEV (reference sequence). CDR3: CASSLVGGNTEAFF. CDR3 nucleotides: TGTGCCAGCAGTTTAGTGGGGGGGAACACTGAAGCTTTCTTT.

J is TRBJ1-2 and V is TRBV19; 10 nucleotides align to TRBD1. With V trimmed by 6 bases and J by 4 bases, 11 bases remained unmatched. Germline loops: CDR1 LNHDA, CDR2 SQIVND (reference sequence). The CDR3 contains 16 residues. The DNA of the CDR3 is TGTGCCAGTAGCGATTTGTCGGGACAGGGGCTCTATGGCTACACCTTC. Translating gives CASSDLSGQGLYGYTF.

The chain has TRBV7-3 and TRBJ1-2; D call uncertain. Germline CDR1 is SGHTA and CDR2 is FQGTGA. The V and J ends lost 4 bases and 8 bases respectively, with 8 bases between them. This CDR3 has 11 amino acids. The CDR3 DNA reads TGTGCCAGCAGCTCCGGTGTCGGCTACACCTTC. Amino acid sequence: CASSSGVGYTF.

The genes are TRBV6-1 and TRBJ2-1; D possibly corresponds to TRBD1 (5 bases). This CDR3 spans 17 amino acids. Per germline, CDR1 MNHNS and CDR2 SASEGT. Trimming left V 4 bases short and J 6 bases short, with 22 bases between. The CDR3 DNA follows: TGTGCCAGCAGTGCCCCTGACAGAGATTATTTCGCCAATGAGCAGTTCTTC. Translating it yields CASSAPDRDYFANEQFF.

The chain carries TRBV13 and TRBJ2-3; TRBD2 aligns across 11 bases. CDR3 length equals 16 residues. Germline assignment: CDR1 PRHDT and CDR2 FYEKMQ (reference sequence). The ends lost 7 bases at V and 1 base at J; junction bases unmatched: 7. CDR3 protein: CASNLLAGGGTDTQYF. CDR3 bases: TGTGCCAGCAACCTATTAGCGGGAGGGGGCACAGATACGCAGTATTTT.

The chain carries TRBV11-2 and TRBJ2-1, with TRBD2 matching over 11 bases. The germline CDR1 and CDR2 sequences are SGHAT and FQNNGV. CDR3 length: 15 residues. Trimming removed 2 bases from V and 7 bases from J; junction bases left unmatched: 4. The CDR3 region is CASSLLAGGDNEQFF. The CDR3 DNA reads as TGTGCCAGCAGCTTACTAGCGGGAGGAGATAATGAGCAGTTCTTC.

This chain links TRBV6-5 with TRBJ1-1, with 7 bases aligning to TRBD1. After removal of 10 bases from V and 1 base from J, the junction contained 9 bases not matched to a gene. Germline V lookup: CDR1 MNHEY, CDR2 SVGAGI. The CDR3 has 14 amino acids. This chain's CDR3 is CATRGQLPNTEAFF. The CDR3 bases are TGTGCCACCAGGGGACAGCTTCCGAACACTGAAGCTTTCTTT.

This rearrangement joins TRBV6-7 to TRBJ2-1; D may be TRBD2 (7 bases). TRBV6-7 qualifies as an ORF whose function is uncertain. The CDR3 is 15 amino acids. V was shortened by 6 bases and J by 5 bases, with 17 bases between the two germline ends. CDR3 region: CASRFTRGGNNEQFF. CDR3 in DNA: TGTGCCAGCAGATTTACTAGGGGGGGGAACAATGAGCAGTTCTTC.

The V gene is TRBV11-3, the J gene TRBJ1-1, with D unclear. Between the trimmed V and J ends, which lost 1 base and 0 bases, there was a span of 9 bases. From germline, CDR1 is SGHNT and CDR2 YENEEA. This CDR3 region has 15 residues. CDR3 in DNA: TGTGCCAGCAGCTTAGCGGGTTCCATGAACACTGAAGCTTTCTTT. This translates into CASSLAGSMNTEAFF.

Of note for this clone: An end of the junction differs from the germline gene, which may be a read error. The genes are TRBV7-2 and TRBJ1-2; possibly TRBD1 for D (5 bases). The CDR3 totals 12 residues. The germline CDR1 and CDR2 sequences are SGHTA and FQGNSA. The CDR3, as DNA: TGTGCCAGCAGCTACGACAGCTATGGCCACACCTTC. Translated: CASSYDSYGHTF.

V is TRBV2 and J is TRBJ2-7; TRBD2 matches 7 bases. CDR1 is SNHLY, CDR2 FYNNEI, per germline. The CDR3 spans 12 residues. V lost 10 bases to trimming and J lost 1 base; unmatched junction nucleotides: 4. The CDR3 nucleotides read TGTGCCACCCTCGGGGGGTCCTACGAGCAGTACTTC. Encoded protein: CATLGGSYEQYF.

The CDR3 nucleotides are TGTGCCAGCAGTTACTTGGAGGAACCCTACAATGAGCAGTTCTTC. It translates to CASSYLEEPYNEQFF. The chain has TRBV6-2 or TRBV6-3 and TRBJ2-1, with a weak D call TRBD2 (5 bases). This CDR3 has 15 amino acids. V was shortened by 1 base and J by 2 bases, with 9 bases between the two germline ends. Germline assignment: CDR1 MNHEY and CDR2 SVGEGT.

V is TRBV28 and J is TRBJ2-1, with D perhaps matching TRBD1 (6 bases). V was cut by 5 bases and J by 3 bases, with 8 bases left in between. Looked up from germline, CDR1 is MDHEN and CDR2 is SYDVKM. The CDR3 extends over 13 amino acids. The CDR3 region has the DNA TGTGCCAGCAGTGAGACAGGCTACAATGAGCAGTTCTTC. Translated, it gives CASSETGYNEQFF.

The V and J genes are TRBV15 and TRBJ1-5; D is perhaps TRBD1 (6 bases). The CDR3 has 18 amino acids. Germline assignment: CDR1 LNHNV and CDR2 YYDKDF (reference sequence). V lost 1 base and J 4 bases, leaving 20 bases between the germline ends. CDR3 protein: CATSRGEGRTRGNQPQHF. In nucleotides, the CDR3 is TGTGCCACCAGCAGAGGCGAAGGCAGGACTAGGGGGAATCAGCCCCAGCATTTT.

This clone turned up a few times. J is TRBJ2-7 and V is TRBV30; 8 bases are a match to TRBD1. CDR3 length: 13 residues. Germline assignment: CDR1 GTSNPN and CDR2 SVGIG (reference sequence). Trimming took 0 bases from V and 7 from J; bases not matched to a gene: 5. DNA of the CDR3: TGTGCCTGGAGTGTTGGACAGGGCAATGAGCAGTACTTC. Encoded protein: CAWSVGQGNEQYF.

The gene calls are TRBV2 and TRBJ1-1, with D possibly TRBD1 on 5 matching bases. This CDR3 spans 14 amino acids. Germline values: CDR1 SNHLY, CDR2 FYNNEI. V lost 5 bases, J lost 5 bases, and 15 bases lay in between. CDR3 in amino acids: CASSSGGTWTEAFF. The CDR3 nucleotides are TGTGCCAGCAGTTCAGGAGGGACCTGGACTGAAGCTTTCTTT.

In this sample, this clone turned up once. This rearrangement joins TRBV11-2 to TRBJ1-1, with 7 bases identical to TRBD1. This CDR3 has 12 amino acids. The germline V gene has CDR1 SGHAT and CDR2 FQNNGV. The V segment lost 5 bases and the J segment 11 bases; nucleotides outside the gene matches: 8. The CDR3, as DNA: TGTGCCAGCAGCCCCATCTCGGACAGGGCTTTCTTT. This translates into CASSPISDRAFF.

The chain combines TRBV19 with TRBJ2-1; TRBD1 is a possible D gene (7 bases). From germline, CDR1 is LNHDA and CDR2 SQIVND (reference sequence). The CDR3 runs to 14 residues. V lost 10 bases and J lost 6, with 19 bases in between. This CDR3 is CATGRRQGSNEQFF. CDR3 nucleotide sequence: TGTGCCACTGGGAGGCGACAGGGTTCCAATGAGCAGTTCTTC.

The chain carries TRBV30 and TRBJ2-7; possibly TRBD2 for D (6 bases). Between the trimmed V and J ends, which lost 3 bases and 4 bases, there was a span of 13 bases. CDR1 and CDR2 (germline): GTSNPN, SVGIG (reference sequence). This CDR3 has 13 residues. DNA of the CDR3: TGTGCCTGGAGGGGTAGCGGAAAGTACGAGCAGTACTTC. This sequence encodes CAWRGSGKYEQYF.

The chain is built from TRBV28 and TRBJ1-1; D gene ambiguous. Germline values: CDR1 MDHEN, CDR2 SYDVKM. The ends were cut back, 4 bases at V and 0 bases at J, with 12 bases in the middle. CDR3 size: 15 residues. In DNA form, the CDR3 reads TGTGCCAGCAGTTCCCTAAGACATATGAACACTGAAGCTTTCTTT. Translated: CASSSLRHMNTEAFF.

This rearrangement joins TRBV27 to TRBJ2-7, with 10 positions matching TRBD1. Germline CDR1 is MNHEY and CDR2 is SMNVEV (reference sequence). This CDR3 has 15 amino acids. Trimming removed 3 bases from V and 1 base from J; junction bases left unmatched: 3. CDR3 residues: CASSFMGQGSYEQYF. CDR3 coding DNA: TGTGCCAGCAGTTTTATGGGACAGGGGTCCTACGAGCAGTACTTC.

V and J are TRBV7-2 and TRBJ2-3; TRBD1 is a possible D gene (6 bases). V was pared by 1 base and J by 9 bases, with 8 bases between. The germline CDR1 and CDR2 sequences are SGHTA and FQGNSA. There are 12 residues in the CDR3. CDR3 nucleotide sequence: TGTGCCAGCAGCTTAGAGGGGGTAACGCAGTATTTT. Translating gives CASSLEGVTQYF.

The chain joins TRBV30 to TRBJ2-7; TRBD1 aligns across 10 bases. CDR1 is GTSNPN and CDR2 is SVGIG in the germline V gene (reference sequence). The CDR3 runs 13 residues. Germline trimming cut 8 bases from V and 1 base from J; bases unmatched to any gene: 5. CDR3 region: CARSDRGSYEQYF. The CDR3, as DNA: TGTGCCCGCTCGGACAGGGGGTCCTACGAGCAGTACTTC. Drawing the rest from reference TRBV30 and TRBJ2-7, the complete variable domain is SQTIHQWPATLVQPVGSPLSLECTVEGTSNPNLYWYRQAAGRGLQLLFYSVGIGQISSEVPQNLSASRPQDRQFILSSKKLLLSDSGFYLCARSDRGSYEQYFGPGTRLTVT.

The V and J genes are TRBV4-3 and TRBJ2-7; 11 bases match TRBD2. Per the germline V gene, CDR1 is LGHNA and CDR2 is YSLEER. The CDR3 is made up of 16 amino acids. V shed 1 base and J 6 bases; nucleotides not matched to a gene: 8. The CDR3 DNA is TGCGCCAGCAGCCAAGGGATAGCGGGAGGGCCCCGCGAGCAGTACTTC. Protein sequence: CASSQGIAGGPREQYF.

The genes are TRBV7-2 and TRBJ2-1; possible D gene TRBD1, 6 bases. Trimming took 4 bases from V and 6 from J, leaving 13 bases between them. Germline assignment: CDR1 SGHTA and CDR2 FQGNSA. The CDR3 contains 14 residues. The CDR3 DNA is TGTGCCAGCAGCTCCGGACAGTTCATCAATGAGCAGTTCTTC. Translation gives CASSSGQFINEQFF.

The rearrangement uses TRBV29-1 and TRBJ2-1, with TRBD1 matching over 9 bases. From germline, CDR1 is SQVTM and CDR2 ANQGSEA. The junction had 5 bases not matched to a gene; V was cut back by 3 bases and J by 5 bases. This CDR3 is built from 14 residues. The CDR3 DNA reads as TGCAGCGTTGAGGGTACAGGGGGCCACAATGAGCAGTTCTTC. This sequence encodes CSVEGTGGHNEQFF.